This TCR beta chain originates from a study of T cells after posttransplantation cyclophosphamide listed by TCRdb under 2016. Context from the whole study: The study tracked T cell repertoire reconstitution by TRB sequencing after myeloablative bone marrow transplantation using posttransplantation cyclophosphamide as GVHD prophylaxis. TRB sequencing was performed on blood from all 34 PTCy patients with 1-year posttransplant specimens. TRB sequencing was also done on up to about 3 additional blood samples from 2 to 5.2 years after transplant in 3 patients, and on pretransplant blood from a handful of patients. Public TRB sequences were searched against a database of over 3,500 sequences associated with responses to pathogens, tumor antigens, self-antigens and alloantigens. Because TRA and TRB clonality were tightly correlated in 9 samples, subsequent TCR analyses were focused on TRB only. Samples from around 40 PTCy-treated patients and 15 to 20 related bone marrow donors of those patients were subjected to antigen receptor sequencing.

Genomic DNA was used for TRB sequencing, which was performed with the immunoSEQ assay at survey resolution or with the hsTCRB kit. In the source study's methods: The immunoSEQ software was used for initial read processing, and the LymphoSeq R package was used for repertoire analyses. Clonality was computed as 1 minus normalized Shannon entropy, and a Gini coefficient was also calculated for each TRB dataset. Phenotypes of unsorted samples were inferred by mapping TRB sequences from sorted subsets of the recipient or donor onto unsorted samples of the same recipient. TCRdb retrieved this table from immuneACCESS and kept in-frame rearrangements only. Not all clones are present; in checked studies, unresolved V genes account for under half, and no reason is known for the remainder. V, J and clone size were drawn from that table, and D and trimming were deduced from the DNA. This sample has some 40,000 clones, none of them a singleton. The ten largest account for approximately 4.5% of the sample.

Trimming leaves V shorter by 5 bases and J shorter by 1 base, with the junction holding 8 bases beyond the gene matches. Reading from cysteine to phenylalanine, the CDR3 counts 16 amino acids. The DNA shown is the 48-base CDR3, in frame from base 1. CDR1 and CDR2 are drawn from the germline V gene: SGHVS, FNYEAQ. On the day of marrow donation, related bone marrow donors gave peripheral blood samples. Mononuclear cells from peripheral blood and bone marrow were separated by Ficoll-Hypaque density centrifugation and then cryopreserved. This clone was seen ten or more times. This clone's antigen is unknown. Base qualities are missing; no much larger clone stands one base away. What the work shows at the level of the full study, not this receptor alone: At 1-2 months, donor-recipient similarity was low but rose over the first year, and the later blood repertoires were often dominated by donor CD8+ memory clones. The TRB repertoires of T cells infiltrating skin or GI tract showed only limited overlap with the TRB repertoires of T cells in blood. Across about 40 patients, TRB clonality was highly associated with recipient CMV seropositivity and CMV reactivation, and PTCy diversity was similar to diversity in CNI/methotrexate controls.

This TCR was recovered from a woman between 50 and 59 years old in good health and a related stem cell transplant donor. The rearrangement combines TRBV7-6 with TRBJ2-1, and TRBD1 matches 7 of the central bases. The sample consisted of PBMCs. The nucleotide sequence reads as follows: TGTGCCAGCAGCGGCCGGACAGGACCGTCCTACAATGAGCAGTTCTTC. It codes for CASSGRTGPSYNEQFF.